These 21 T cell receptor beta chains were sequenced from one sample in a study of shared clonotypes between healthy human individuals. The naive CD8 subset, CD45RO-negative cells positively selected for CCR7, excluded terminally differentiated effector memory CD45RA+ cells. The repertoire was sequenced with immunoSEQ multiplex PCR; TCRdb's copy has only in-frame clones and lacks some. This sample has around 2,000,000 clones, with about 95% found just once. Sequenced material: naive CD8+ T cells sorted from blood. These receptors were collected from a man aged 18 to 30 in good health.

The chain combines TRBV7-8 with TRBJ2-2; D unclear. Germline V gene sequence: CDR1 SGHVS, CDR2 FQNEAQ. The V end was cut by 1 base, the J end by 7 bases, with 10 bases between. The CDR3 contains 14 residues. The DNA for the CDR3 is TGTGCCAGCAGCTTAGGCGGAGAATACGGGGAGCTGTTTTTT. Protein sequence: CASSLGGEYGELFF.

This clone was found once. V is TRBV27 and J is TRBJ1-1; a weak D match, TRBD1 (5 bases). CDR3 length equals 14 residues. V lost 5 bases, J lost 5 bases, and 15 bases lay in between. The V gene's germline CDR1 is MNHEY and CDR2 SMNVEV (reference sequence). CDR3 protein: CASSIDGGNTEAFF. The CDR3 region has the DNA TGTGCCAGCAGTATAGATGGGGGGAATACTGAAGCTTTCTTT.

The chain combines TRBV28 with TRBJ1-1; TRBD1 matches 7 bases. Trimming removed 7 bases from V and 0 bases from J; junction bases left unmatched: 11. CDR3 length: 16 residues. Germline V gives CDR1 MDHEN, CDR2 SYDVKM. Written as DNA, the CDR3 is TGTGCCAGCACCTTGGGGACAGCGGACCTGAACACTGAAGCTTTCTTT. Translated: CASTLGTADLNTEAFF.

The chain combines TRBV7-9 with TRBJ2-2; no clear D. From germline, CDR1 is SEHNR and CDR2 FQNEAQ (reference sequence). This CDR3 is built from 11 residues. The ends were cut back, 2 bases at V and 10 bases at J, with 5 bases in the middle. CDR3 DNA: TGTGCCAGCAGCTTACCCGAGGAGCTGTTTTTT. Translation gives CASSLPEELFF.

The chain recombines TRBV28 with TRBJ2-4; 7 bases match TRBD2. Per germline, CDR1 MDHEN and CDR2 SYDVKM. The CDR3 totals 15 residues. The V and J ends lost 5 bases and 5 bases, in that order; junction bases with no gene match: 9. This CDR3 reads CASSTVGGIENIQYF. For the CDR3, the DNA is TGTGCCAGCAGTACGGTGGGGGGGATTGAAAACATTCAGTACTTC.

The V call is TRBV5-1, the J call TRBJ2-5; D uncertain. V lost 4 bases and J lost 5, with 12 bases in between. The V gene's germline CDR1 is SGHRS and CDR2 YFSETQ. The CDR3 extends over 13 amino acids. CDR3 sequence reads: CASSPTPAETQYF. For the CDR3, the DNA is TGCGCCAGCAGCCCGACTCCCGCCGAGACCCAGTACTTC.

The genes are TRBV11-2 and TRBJ1-2, with TRBD1 matching over 7 bases. Germline-derived CDR1 and CDR2 are SGHAT and FQNNGV. Germline trimming cut 5 bases from V and 3 bases from J; bases unmatched to any gene: 9. The CDR3 has 15 residues. The CDR3: CASSKPGQIYYGYTF. CDR3 bases: TGTGCCAGCAGCAAGCCGGGACAGATCTACTATGGCTACACCTTC.

The chain is built from TRBV5-4 and TRBJ2-5; D possibly matches TRBD1 or TRBD2 (7 bases each). Germline V CDR1 and CDR2: SGHNT, YYREEE (reference sequence). This CDR3 contains 16 residues. The V and J ends lost 4 bases and 2 bases respectively, with 18 bases between them. Here the CDR3 reads CASSQRRQGGQETQYF. The CDR3 DNA follows: TGTGCCAGCAGCCAGAGGAGACAGGGAGGGCAAGAGACCCAGTACTTC.

The V call is TRBV6-5, the J call TRBJ2-7, with D unclear. V was clipped by 5 bases and J by 0 bases, with 11 bases between them. The germline CDR1 and CDR2 sequences are MNHEY and SVGAGI. The CDR3 length is 14 residues. CDR3 amino acids: CASSQWGSSYEQYF. CDR3 coding DNA: TGTGCCAGCAGTCAGTGGGGTAGCTCCTACGAGCAGTACTTC.

The V and J genes are TRBV5-6 and TRBJ2-7; no firm D call. Per the germline V gene, CDR1 is SGHDT and CDR2 is YYEEEE. Between the trimmed V and J ends, which lost 5 bases and 7 bases, there was a span of 13 bases. This CDR3 is built from 12 residues. The DNA of the CDR3 is TGTGCCAGCAGTGCCGGGTCCTTGGAGCAGTACTTC. It encodes CASSAGSLEQYF.

The genes are TRBV6-5 and TRBJ1-1, with D possibly being TRBD1 (5 bases). This CDR3 is built from 14 residues. Trimming pared 2 bases from V and 11 bases from J, leaving 18 bases between. Germline loops: CDR1 MNHEY, CDR2 SVGAGI. This CDR3 is CASSYRGIGVRAFF. Here the CDR3 DNA reads TGTGCCAGCAGTTACAGGGGCATTGGGGTGAGGGCTTTCTTT.

On this clone itself: The sample contains more than one DNA sequence encoding this CDR3. The gene calls are TRBV7-9 and TRBJ2-7; D call uncertain. The V gene's germline CDR1 is SEHNR and CDR2 FQNEAQ (reference sequence). CDR3 length equals 13 residues. Trimming stripped 1 base from V and 4 bases from J, with 8 bases between. The CDR3 bases are TGTGCCAGCAGCTTAGTCTCCGGGTACGAGCAGTACTTC. It specifies CASSLVSGYEQYF.

The chain is built from TRBV4-1 and TRBJ1-3; D is unresolved. Germline loops: CDR1 MGHRA, CDR2 YSYEKL. The CDR3 spans 15 residues. The V end lost 3 bases, the J end lost 1 base, and 10 bases lay between the germline ends. CDR3 DNA sequence: TGCGCCAGCAGCCACGTAGGGTTTTCTGGAAACACCATATATTTT. It specifies CASSHVGFSGNTIYF.

The chain recombines TRBV9 with TRBJ2-1; 13 bases align to TRBD2. The CDR3 loop spans 16 amino acids. The germline CDR1 and CDR2 sequences are SGDLS and YYNGEE. The V segment lost 4 bases and the J segment 5 bases; nucleotides outside the gene matches: 6. As DNA, the CDR3 is TGTGCCAGCAGCCCCGGACTAGCGGGAGTAGACAATGAGCAGTTCTTC. It codes for CASSPGLAGVDNEQFF.

This clone was found once. The rearrangement links TRBV4-1 to TRBJ1-5, with 11 nucleotides matching TRBD1. J gave up 4 bases and V 4 bases, and 6 bases lay outside the gene matches. The CDR3 sequence is 16 residues long. Germline values: CDR1 MGHRA, CDR2 YSYEKL. Written as DNA, the CDR3 is TGCGCCAGCAGCCTTTGGGACAGGGGGAGGAATCAGCCCCAGCATTTT. Translating gives CASSLWDRGRNQPQHF.

The chain joins TRBV7-8 to TRBJ1-5; TRBD1 aligns across 8 bases. V gave up 5 bases and J gave up 3 bases; unmatched junction bases: 6. From germline, CDR1 is SGHVS and CDR2 FQNEAQ. The CDR3 extends over 15 amino acids. The CDR3: CASSPGQGNNQPQHF. CDR3 sequence (DNA): TGTGCCAGCAGCCCCGGACAGGGAAACAATCAGCCCCAGCATTTT.

The V call is TRBV2, the J call TRBJ2-7, with 10 bases aligning to TRBD2. The CDR3 spans 17 residues. The ends lost 1 base at V and 7 bases at J; junction bases unmatched: 13. CDR1 SNHLY and CDR2 FYNNEI come from the germline V gene. CDR3 nucleotide sequence: TGTGCCAGCAGTGAAGGGACAGCCTTAGCGGGAGGTGAGGAGCAGTACTTC. Translation gives CASSEGTALAGGEEQYF.

Turning to this clone: This CDR3 is also generated by other DNA sequences in the sample. The chain combines TRBV5-1 with TRBJ2-5; the D gene is possibly TRBD1 (6 bases). This CDR3 has 13 residues. Germline V gene lookup returns CDR1 SGHRS and CDR2 YFSETQ. Trimming cost V 3 bases and J 5 bases, with 11 bases left between them. The CDR3 spells CASSSDRGETQYF. The CDR3 DNA reads as TGCGCCAGCAGCTCGGACAGAGGGGAGACCCAGTACTTC.

This chain uses TRBV28 with TRBJ1-5, with D tentatively TRBD1 (6 bases). Trimming took 2 bases from V and 5 from J, leaving 13 bases between them. Germline CDR1 MDHEN, CDR2 SYDVKM. The CDR3 has 15 amino acids. The CDR3 DNA follows: TGTGCCAGCAGTTTAGGGGGGCGCGGGGATCAGCCCCAGCATTTT. This gives the protein CASSLGGRGDQPQHF.

The rearrangement links TRBV4-2 to TRBJ2-1; TRBD1 agrees at 8 bases. The ends lost 3 bases at V and 4 bases at J; junction bases unmatched: 8. This CDR3 is built from 16 residues. Germline lookup yields CDR1 LGHNA and CDR2 YNFKEQ. The CDR3 coding sequence is TGTGCCAGCAGCCATATGCCGGGACAGGTATACAATGAGCAGTTCTTC. This gives the protein CASSHMPGQVYNEQFF.

To note about this clone: The same CDR3 can be traced to other DNA sequences in this sample. The gene calls are TRBV13 and TRBJ2-7; D unclear. The CDR3 consists of 13 residues. V was cut by 5 bases and J by 4 bases, with 12 bases left in between. The V gene's germline CDR1 is PRHDT and CDR2 FYEKMQ (reference sequence). The CDR3 here is CASSPPSEYEQYF. The CDR3 nucleotides are TGTGCCAGCAGCCCACCAAGCGAGTACGAGCAGTACTTC.